The TCR beta chain under discussion was sequenced for a study of blood T cell repertoires in COVID-19. Study background: The cDNA or gDNA used as material had been derived from T cells, B-cell-depleted T cells, or PBMCs.

As processed by the authors: How many nucleated cells were present was estimated from reference gene primer amplification. Profiled with immunoSEQ multiplex PCR; TCRdb holds only in-frame clones, not every one. V and J calls and clone size are copied from that table; D and trimming were computed from the DNA. The repertoire holds 250,000 to 300,000 clones, with about 83% as singletons. A single count supports this clone. Germline loops: CDR1 KGHSH, CDR2 LQKENI. This CDR3 contains 14 residues. V lost 3 bases to trimming and J lost 1 base, with 9 bases between them. The TCR comes from a man at least 80 years old with acute or convalescent COVID-19. The J gene is TRBJ2-5, the V gene TRBV18, with unresolved D. The sequenced material came from peripheral blood. This chain's CDR3 is CASSPQNFQETQYF. The CDR3 bases are TGTGCCAGCTCACCCCAAAATTTCCAAGAGACCCAGTACTTC.